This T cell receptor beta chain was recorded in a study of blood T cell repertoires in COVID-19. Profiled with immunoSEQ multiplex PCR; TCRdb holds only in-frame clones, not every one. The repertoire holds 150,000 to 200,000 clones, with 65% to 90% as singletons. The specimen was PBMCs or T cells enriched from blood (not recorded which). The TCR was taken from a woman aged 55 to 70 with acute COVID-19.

The CDR3 nucleotides read TGTGCCAGCAGCCCTCGACAGGGAAACTATGGCTACACCTTC. The encoded protein is CASSPRQGNYGYTF. This chain connects TRBV3-1 (or the pseudogene TRBV3-2) to TRBJ1-2; 7 nucleotides line up with TRBD1. The V gene end was trimmed by 4 bases and the J gene end by 2 bases; junction bases not matched to a gene: 4. Germline V lookup: CDR1 LGHDT, CDR2 YNNKEL (reference sequence). The CDR3 has 14 amino acids.